These 7 T cell receptor beta chains came from one sample sequenced in a study of cytomegalovirus exposure and HLA in healthy donors. The method was immunoSEQ multiplex PCR; TCRdb's version includes in-frame clones alone and lacks a portion of them. The repertoire holds 80,000 to 95,000 clones, with about 95% as singletons. Source material: PBMCs. The receptor source for this set is a woman aged 18-35 years in good health and CMV-seronegative.

The chain employs TRBV9 and TRBJ1-4; D remains ambiguous. CDR1 is SGDLS and CDR2 is YYNGEE in the germline V gene. The length of the CDR3 is 15 residues. V lost 0 bases, J lost 4 bases, and 10 bases lay in between. DNA of the CDR3: TGTGCCAGCAGCGTAGTTGTCGGGGTTAATGAAAAACTGTTTTTT. Its protein product is CASSVVVGVNEKLFF.

The chain joins TRBV15 to TRBJ2-7; 11 bases are a match to TRBD2. The ends lost 6 bases at V and 0 bases at J; junction bases unmatched: 10. CDR1 and CDR2 (germline): LNHNV, YYDKDF (reference sequence). This CDR3 is 17 amino acids long. In DNA form, the CDR3 reads TGTGCCACCAGGCTGACTAGCGGGATTATCGACTCCTACGAGCAGTACTTC. Amino acid sequence: CATRLTSGIIDSYEQYF. The full variable domain, in which reference TRBV15 and TRBJ2-7 provide the parts outside the CDR3, is DAMVIQNPRYQVTQFGKPVTLSCSQTLNHNVMYWYQQKSSQAPKLLFHYYDKDFNNEADTPDNFQSRRPNTSFCFLDIRSPGLGDTAMYLCATRLTSGIIDSYEQYFGPGTRLTVT.

This sequence joins TRBV28 and TRBJ2-1; weak D call: TRBD1 (6 bases). Germline CDR1 is MDHEN and CDR2 is SYDVKM. V was clipped by 10 bases and J by 3 bases, with 19 bases between them. The CDR3 runs 15 residues. The CDR3 reads CATEVGRGNYNEQFF. CDR3 DNA: TGTGCCACCGAGGTCGGCAGGGGCAACTACAATGAGCAGTTCTTC.

J is TRBJ1-3 and V is TRBV11-2; no clear D. This CDR3 has 13 amino acids. CDR1 is SGHAT, CDR2 FQNNGV, per germline. Trimming pared 3 bases from V and 1 base from J, leaving 4 bases between. CDR3 region: CASSFPSGNTIYF. The CDR3, as DNA: TGTGCCAGCAGCTTTCCTTCTGGAAACACCATATATTTT.

The V call is TRBV6-5, the J call TRBJ2-2, with no clear D. The germline V gene has CDR1 MNHEY and CDR2 SVGAGI. The CDR3 spans 13 residues. Trimming stripped 4 bases from V and 7 bases from J, with 10 bases between. CDR3 bases: TGTGCCAGCAGTTTCGCGGTGAACGGGGAGCTGTTTTTT. It codes for CASSFAVNGELFF.

The chain combines TRBV6-5 with TRBJ2-1; a weak D match, TRBD1 (5 bases). The CDR3 runs to 11 residues. Germline V gives CDR1 MNHEY, CDR2 SVGAGI. The CDR3 DNA sequence: TGTGCGGTGGGAACGCTCCAGGGGCAGTTCTTC. This codes for CAVGTLQGQFF.

J is TRBJ2-7 and V is TRBV19; possible D gene TRBD1, 5 bases. Trimming pared 6 bases from V and 2 bases from J, leaving 17 bases between. The CDR3 totals 15 residues. Germline CDR1 is LNHDA and CDR2 is SQIVND (reference sequence). DNA for the CDR3: TGTGCCAGTAGGGCCCAGGGTAACGGACCCTACGAGCAGTACTTC. This sequence encodes CASRAQGNGPYEQYF.